This entry lists 26 T cell receptor beta chains sequenced from one sample in a study of cytomegalovirus exposure and HLA in healthy donors (dated by TCRdb to the late 2010s). Libraries were made using the immunoSEQ multiplex PCR assay. TCRdb holds this immuneACCESS table with in-frame rearrangements only. Some clones are missing; in checked studies, unresolved V genes explain under half, and the rest has no known cause. The sample table holds 90,000 to 150,000 clones, of which around 87% were seen once. Nearly 6.5% of the sample belongs to the ten largest clones. Source material: PBMCs. The receptors come from a woman in her late teens or twenties in good health and CMV-seropositive.

CDR3: CASSPGGGQIYEQYF. The CDR3, as DNA: TGTGCCAGCAGCCCGGGGGGGGGACAGATCTACGAGCAGTACTTC. The chain combines TRBV7-3 with TRBJ2-7; the D gene is possibly TRBD2 (8 bases). The V and J ends lost 5 bases and 3 bases respectively, with 17 bases between them. The CDR3 totals 15 residues. Germline CDR1 and CDR2: SGHTA and FQGTGA.

V is TRBV9 and J is TRBJ2-1; 9 bases agree with TRBD2. There are 15 residues in the CDR3. CDR1 and CDR2 from the germline V gene are SGDLS and YYNGEE. The junction had 14 bases not matched to a gene; V was cut back by 7 bases and J by 9 bases. CDR3 protein: CASSAFSGSQFEQFF. The CDR3 DNA reads as TGTGCCAGCTCCGCATTTAGCGGGAGTCAGTTTGAGCAGTTCTTC.

The rearrangement links TRBV7-8 to TRBJ2-5; 12 bases fit TRBD1. This CDR3 spans 18 amino acids. With 3 bases clipped from V and 5 bases from J, the junction kept 13 bases outside the gene matches. Germline lookup yields CDR1 SGHVS and CDR2 FQNEAQ. DNA of the CDR3: TGTGCCAGCAGCTTGAATCGGGACAGGGGGCTTTCAGGGGAGACCCAGTACTTC. The encoded protein is CASSLNRDRGLSGETQYF.

This clone has just one count. The rearrangement joins TRBV18 to TRBJ2-7, with a weak D call TRBD1 (5 bases). Germline values: CDR1 KGHSH, CDR2 LQKENI. CDR3 length: 14 residues. V lost 3 bases to trimming and J lost 2 bases, with 11 bases between them. In nucleotides, the CDR3 is TGTGCCAGCTCACCCTCGGACATACCCTACGAGCAGTACTTC. It specifies CASSPSDIPYEQYF.

The rearrangement uses TRBV7-9 and TRBJ2-5; 8 bases match TRBD2. V was pared by 4 bases and J by 4 bases, with 11 bases of the junction left unmatched. The length of the CDR3 is 16 residues. Germline CDR1 is SEHNR and CDR2 is FQNEAQ (reference sequence). CDR3 in amino acids: CASSSYSGAGSETQYF. CDR3 in DNA: TGTGCCAGCAGCTCCTATAGCGGGGCGGGATCAGAGACCCAGTACTTC. The variable domain in full, with the rest retrieved from reference TRBV7-9 and TRBJ2-5, is DTGVSQNPRHKITKRGQNVTFRCDPISEHNRLYWYRQTLGQGPEFLTYFQNEAQLEKSRLLSDRFSAERPKGSFSTLEIQRTEQGDSAMYLCASSSYSGAGSETQYFGPGTRLLVL.

The chain links TRBV6-4 to TRBJ2-1, with D tentatively TRBD2 (6 bases). Deletions cut 6 bases from V and 6 bases from J, with 18 bases between. CDR3 length: 15 amino acids. Germline V gene data show CDR1 as MRHNA and CDR2 as SNTAGT. The chain's CDR3 is CASSESGGAGNEQFF. CDR3 nucleotides: TGTGCCAGCAGCGAGAGCGGAGGGGCGGGCAATGAGCAGTTCTTC.

This clone was seen only once. The chain combines TRBV5-1 with TRBJ1-2; 7 nucleotides agree with TRBD1. The V and J ends lost 4 bases and 0 bases, in that order; junction bases with no gene match: 6. The CDR3 is 15 residues long. CDR1 and CDR2 (germline): SGHRS, YFSETQ. DNA of the CDR3: TGCGCCAGCAGCCTTACAGGGGCAGCTAACTATGGCTACACCTTC. Translating it yields CASSLTGAANYGYTF.

The J gene is TRBJ1-1, the V gene TRBV4-3; D not resolved. CDR1 is LGHNA, CDR2 YSLEER, per germline. This CDR3 spans 15 amino acids. The V gene lost 0 bases and the J gene lost 1 base, with 9 bases spanning the gap. CDR3 residues: CASSQEESTNTEAFF. In nucleotides, the CDR3 is TGCGCCAGCAGCCAAGAAGAGAGTACGAACACTGAAGCTTTCTTT.

The chain joins TRBV7-2 to TRBJ2-3, with 8 bases that match TRBD2. This CDR3 contains 14 residues. The J segment lost 11 bases and the V segment lost 2 bases, leaving 9 bases of the junction unmatched. CDR1 is SGHTA and CDR2 is FQGNSA in the germline V gene. The CDR3 spells CASSLTAGAGGQYF. DNA of the CDR3: TGTGCCAGCAGCTTAACAGCCGGGGCGGGAGGGCAGTATTTT.

This chain connects TRBV29-1 to TRBJ2-1, with 10 bases that match TRBD2. This CDR3 is built from 16 residues. With V trimmed by 2 bases and J by 3 bases, 7 bases remained unmatched. CDR1 and CDR2 from the germline V gene are SQVTM and ANQGSEA. The CDR3 DNA is TGCAGCGTTGAAACAACTAGCGGGAAGAACTACAATGAGCAGTTCTTC. Translation: CSVETTSGKNYNEQFF.

V is TRBV30 and J is TRBJ2-7, with 14 bases lining up with TRBD2. The CDR3 is 16 residues long. Germline CDR1 and CDR2: GTSNPN and SVGIG (reference sequence). The ends lost 4 bases at V and 2 bases at J; junction bases unmatched: 7. The CDR3 bases are TGTGCCTGGACCCTCGGGACTAGCGGGAGTCCCTACGAGCAGTACTTC. It translates to CAWTLGTSGSPYEQYF.

The rearrangement uses TRBV5-1 and TRBJ2-1; the match to TRBD2 covers 9 bases. V gave up 0 bases and J gave up 10 bases; unmatched junction bases: 8. Per germline, CDR1 SGHRS and CDR2 YFSETQ. This CDR3 spans 15 amino acids. The CDR3 is CASSLVAGGMGEQFF. CDR3 nucleotides: TGCGCCAGCAGCTTGGTGGCGGGGGGGATGGGGGAGCAGTTCTTC.

This clone was found once. This chain uses TRBV6-1 with TRBJ2-7, with 9 bases identical to TRBD1. The CDR3 loop spans 13 amino acids. Germline V gene sequence: CDR1 MNHNS, CDR2 SASEGT. The ends lost 3 bases at V and 3 bases at J; junction bases unmatched: 0. For the CDR3, the DNA is TGTGCCAGCAGTGAGGACAGGGGCTACGAGCAGTACTTC. Protein sequence: CASSEDRGYEQYF.

The rearrangement joins TRBV5-4 to TRBJ1-2; maybe TRBD1 (6 bases). CDR3 size: 18 residues. Trimming shortened V by 0 bases and J by 2 bases, and 20 bases separated the two germline ends. CDR1 is SGHNT and CDR2 is YYREEE in the germline V gene (reference sequence). This CDR3 reads CASSLVGGGQTVNYGYTF. The CDR3 DNA is TGTGCCAGCAGCTTGGTGGGGGGGGGACAAACAGTAAACTATGGCTACACCTTC.

The V gene is TRBV4-1, the J gene TRBJ1-1; D is undetermined. Germline loops: CDR1 MGHRA, CDR2 YSYEKL. The germline V and J ends were trimmed by 1 base and 6 bases, with 18 bases remaining between them. The CDR3 runs to 16 residues. The CDR3 loop is CASSQARPLQRAEAFF. CDR3 nucleotide sequence: TGCGCCAGCAGCCAAGCCCGACCCTTACAGAGGGCTGAAGCTTTCTTT.

This clone was recorded only once. V and J are TRBV10-3 and TRBJ2-3, with 7 positions matching TRBD2. The CDR3 consists of 16 residues. Germline trimming cut 0 bases from V and 2 bases from J; bases unmatched to any gene: 5. Germline V gene lookup returns CDR1 ENHRY and CDR2 SYGVKD. CDR3 bases: TGTGCCATCAGTGAGTCGATGGCGGGGGTCACAGATACGCAGTATTTT. This translates into CAISESMAGVTDTQYF.

In DNA form, the CDR3 reads TGTGCCAGCAGCGGTCGACAGGGATCCCCCTACGAGCAGTACTTC. It specifies CASSGRQGSPYEQYF. The chain has TRBV9 and TRBJ2-7, with 7 bases lining up with TRBD1. The CDR3 extends over 15 amino acids. Germline CDR1 SGDLS, CDR2 YYNGEE. Unmatched junction bases numbered 8, after V lost 3 bases and J lost 2 bases.

The V gene is TRBV5-1, the J gene TRBJ1-2; no firm D call. The CDR3 spans 14 residues. Trimming left V 0 bases short and J 8 bases short, with 14 bases between. Germline V CDR1 and CDR2: SGHRS, YFSETQ. The CDR3 DNA reads as TGCGCCAGCAGCTTGGAGGCAGGATCCCAAGGCTACACCTTC. Translating gives CASSLEAGSQGYTF.

This chain links TRBV30 with TRBJ2-3; 9 bases map to TRBD1. The ends lost 4 bases at V and 7 bases at J; junction bases unmatched: 12. Germline CDR1 and CDR2: GTSNPN and SVGIG (reference sequence). The CDR3 is 15 amino acids. Written as DNA, the CDR3 is TGTGCCTGGAACCGGGCACAGGGGGCACGGAATACGCAGTATTTT. It specifies CAWNRAQGARNTQYF.

The chain carries TRBV7-3 and TRBJ1-1; 7 bases are a match to TRBD1. Germline loops: CDR1 SGHTA, CDR2 FQGTGA. J was trimmed by 11 bases and V by 5 bases; bases with no gene match: 11. The length of the CDR3 is 13 residues. As DNA, the CDR3 is TGTGCCAGCAGCCAAGATCCGAAGGGGGCTGCTTTCTTT. Residues: CASSQDPKGAAFF.

This clone was counted a single time. The chain employs TRBV19 and TRBJ2-5, with a weak D call TRBD2 (7 bases). The CDR3 loop spans 12 amino acids. V dropped 7 bases and J dropped 5 bases, with 11 bases sitting between them. Per the germline V gene, CDR1 is LNHDA and CDR2 is SQIVND (reference sequence). DNA for the CDR3: TGTGCCAGTAATGAGGGGGGGGAGACCCAGTACTTC. Residues: CASNEGGETQYF.

The gene calls are TRBV2 and TRBJ2-4; 8 nucleotides match TRBD1. The CDR3 is 19 residues long. Germline CDR1 SNHLY, CDR2 FYNNEI. The trim removed 4 bases at V and 5 bases at J, leaving 19 bases unmatched. The CDR3 reads CASSGVTGVLPNVENIQYF. The CDR3 DNA reads TGTGCCAGCAGTGGGGTGACAGGGGTCCTGCCAAACGTCGAAAACATTCAGTACTTC.

The chain combines TRBV7-2 with TRBJ1-3, with D hard to call. Germline V gene sequence: CDR1 SGHTA, CDR2 FQGNSA. This CDR3 is 13 amino acids long. With 5 bases removed from V and 3 bases from J, the gap between germline ends came to 8 bases. The CDR3: CASSTSVGNTIYF. In DNA, the CDR3 is TGTGCCAGCAGCACAAGCGTTGGAAACACCATATATTTT.

This clone was detected only once. The genes are TRBV11-2 and TRBJ1-4; 7 bases are shared with TRBD1. The J segment lost 5 bases and the V segment lost 3 bases, leaving 6 bases of the junction unmatched. CDR1 and CDR2 from the germline V gene are SGHAT and FQNNGV. The CDR3 sequence is 15 residues long. The CDR3 DNA sequence: TGTGCCAGCAGCTTCTGGGGGACAGACAATGAAAAACTGTTTTTT. Translated, it gives CASSFWGTDNEKLFF.

The chain recombines TRBV19 with TRBJ1-1; 11 bases are shared with TRBD1. Germline CDR1 and CDR2: LNHDA and SQIVND (reference sequence). With V trimmed by 4 bases and J by 8 bases, 3 bases remained unmatched. The CDR3 is 13 amino acids. CDR3 nucleotide sequence: TGTGCCAGTAGTAGGGACAGGGGGGTAGAAGCTTTCTTT. It is translated as CASSRDRGVEAFF.

The chain couples TRBV27 to TRBJ1-1; no definite D call. The CDR3 loop spans 14 amino acids. Germline V gene lookup returns CDR1 MNHEY and CDR2 SMNVEV (reference sequence). V was shortened by 7 bases and J by 1 base, with 13 bases between the two germline ends. The DNA for the CDR3 is TGTGCCAGCAATCTCCTCGGTGGGAACACTGAAGCTTTCTTT. Translating it yields CASNLLGGNTEAFF.